This T cell receptor (beta chain) was sequenced during a study of T cell responses to AZD1222 COVID-19 vaccine (dated by TCRdb to 2020 to 2023). For context, the study as a whole: A total of approximately 230 trial participants underwent TCR sequencing, of whom nearly 210 received two doses of AZD1222 and some 26 received two doses of the MenACWY control vaccine. Enrollment into the trials was organized by age into subgroups of 18-55, 56-69 and 70-plus years, and those subgroups contained approximately 160, 26 and 62 TCR-sequenced participants, respectively. Results the study describes overall, beyond this receptor: Because no samples from the day 14 peak response were available, repertoires could be characterized only after the peak T cell response. The whole spike protein was spanned by vaccine-associated CD4 TCRs, and dominant responses were seen in regions 160-218 and 743-854. Reportedly, close to half of the unique spike-specific TCRs recognized epitopes lying outside the regions that are mutated in the B.1.351 and B.1.1.7 variants. Most participants were white British and females outnumbered males, and the authors suggested that clonal diversity may have been underestimated. Conclusions about previously exposed vaccinees were limited because only six or seven AZD1222 recipients were SARS-CoV-2 seropositive at baseline. After two AZD1222 doses, both the breadth and the depth of spike-specific TCRs were significantly higher than at day 0 and than in MenACWY recipients. The 56-69-year group was small, and its depth increase did not reach significance, likely because of low power.

The CDR3, cysteine through phenylalanine, is 15 amino acids long. The read is trimmed to its CDR3 DNA, 45 bases read in frame from base 1. Based on the germline V gene (reference sequence), the CDR1 and CDR2 sequences are SGHKS and YYEKEE. Relative to germline, V is 4 bases shorter and J is 5 bases shorter, with 13 bases between their ends. The CDR3 regions of human TCRbeta chains were analyzed by immunosequencing. In the authors' own workflow: TCRs in the repertoires were compared against a reference library of SARS-CoV-2-specific TCRs that had been generated with the MIRA antigen-specificity platform. Breadth was defined as the fraction of unique TCRs that were SARS-CoV-2-associated, and depth was defined as the fraction of total T cells that were SARS-CoV-2-associated. Using the MIRA data, each spike-specific TCR was assigned both to the spike region to which the TCR was reactive and to a CD4 or CD8 class. Log10-transformed breadth and depth values were compared by one-way ANOVA with Sidak's multiple comparisons tests. The source is immuneACCESS, and TCRdb retained only in-frame sequences with V and J called. Part of the clones is not carried over; for the studies checked, unresolved V genes explain less than half of this, and the remainder is unexplained. That table furnishes V, J and clone size, whereas the DNA furnished D and trimming. This sample lists about 150,000 clones; around nine tenths were detected once. The ten largest clones capture 3% to 3.5% of the sample.

Per the publication, the time point label means: about 28 days (+/-7) after the second vaccine dose. AZD1222 recipients with second doses at about 4 weeks or about 12 weeks were pooled, because spike-specific TCR depth and breadth did not differ between schedules. Vaccinee samples came from UK trials COV001 and COV002, including a single-blind randomized controlled phase 2/3 trial of AZD1222 (ChAdOx1 nCoV-19) in healthy adults. For TCRbeta chain sequencing, PBMC samples were collected from trial participants at day 0 and at day 28 after the second dose. About this clone: Its binding antigen is unknown. The record has no base qualities; no much larger clone is one base away.

The TCR sequence derives from an adult who received the AZD1222 COVID-19 vaccine. The rearrangement combines TRBV5-5 with TRBJ1-6, with a weak D call of TRBD1 (6 bases match). This material consisted of peripheral blood, taken 28 days after the second AZD1222 dose. The sequenced DNA: TGTGCCAGCAGCCAGAGGACAGACAATAATTCACCCCTCCACTTT. Its amino acids are CASSQRTDNNSPLHF. Full variable domain (CDR3 extended with the reference TRBV5-5 and TRBJ1-6 proteins): DAGVTQSPTHLIKTRGQQVTLRCSPISGHKSVSWYQQVLGQGPQFIFQYYEKEERGRGNFPDRFSARQFPNYSSELNVNALLLGDSALYLCASSQRTDNNSPLHFGNGTRLTVT.